Presented here are 14 T cell receptor beta chains from one specimen sequenced in a study of human T cells and chemical hapten exposure. MiXCR, run by TCRdb on the RACE reads, gives a single entry per CDR3 protein. This sample has fewer than 50,000 distinct CDR3 sequences, with more than 8% found just once. The time point is: patch test 3, about 24 weeks after DPC sensitization. Treatment given: therapeutic diphenylcyclopropenone sensitization with weekly scalp DPC. Total RNA was isolated from unfractionated whole blood. The source was whole blood, collected in connection with sensitization to the hapten diphenylcyclopropenone (DPC). The receptor source for this set is a man aged 50 to 59 with alopecia areata. Some clones in this sample may be carry-over from other donors' samples.

This clonotype was detected ten times or more. This rearrangement joins TRBV6-5 to TRBJ1-6; no clear D. CDR3 length: 15 amino acids. Trimming cost V 8 bases and J 3 bases, with 14 bases left between them. CDR1 MNHEY and CDR2 SVGAGI come from the germline V gene. CDR3 coding DNA: TGTGCCAGCCGTGCCGCCCAACACTATAATTCACCCCTCCACTTT. This sequence encodes CASRAAQHYNSPLHF.

The gene calls are TRBV4-1 and TRBJ1-4, with TRBD1 identical over 9 bases. Germline loops: CDR1 MGHRA, CDR2 YSYEKL. The CDR3 loop spans 15 amino acids. The junction had 3 bases not matched to a gene; V was cut back by 0 bases and J by 7 bases. CDR3 sequence (DNA): TGCGCCAGCAGCCAAGATGGACAGGGGATTGAAAAACTGTTTTTT. Translating it yields CASSQDGQGIEKLFF.

This clonotype was counted many times. This chain joins TRBV28 and TRBJ2-3; TRBD1 aligns across 8 bases. The V gene's germline CDR1 is MDHEN and CDR2 SYDVKM. The CDR3 sequence is 15 residues long. The junction had 9 bases not matched to a gene; V was cut back by 7 bases and J by 3 bases. The CDR3 DNA is TGTGCCAGCACCACCGGGACAGGCTTGACAGATACGCAGTATTTT. Translating it yields CASTTGTGLTDTQYF.

This clonotype was seen just once. The rearrangement uses TRBV12-3 or TRBV12-4 and TRBJ1-6, with D possibly TRBD1 on 5 matching bases. The CDR3 sequence is 13 residues long. The V end lost 6 bases, the J end lost 10 bases, and 13 bases lay between the germline ends. In DNA, the CDR3 is TGTGCCAGCAGCCGGGGCCTCAGCTCACCCCTCCACTTT. It codes for CASSRGLSSPLHF.

This clonotype was observed a handful of times. The rearrangement uses TRBV4-1 and TRBJ2-3; D ambiguous. V was pared by 0 bases and J by 1 base, with 11 bases between. Germline V gene lookup returns CDR1 MGHRA and CDR2 YSYEKL. This CDR3 contains 16 residues. The CDR3 DNA reads TGCGCCAGCAGCCAAGAGGGAAAGGGTGGCACAGATACGCAGTATTTT. Residues: CASSQEGKGGTDTQYF.

This clonotype was picked up many times. The chain combines TRBV4-2 with TRBJ2-5; a possible D gene is TRBD1 (5 bases). Germline loops: CDR1 LGHNA, CDR2 YNFKEQ. Trimming took 1 base from V and 2 from J, leaving 14 bases between them. The CDR3 covers 16 residues. CDR3 DNA: TGTGCCAGCAGCCAAGGGTTAGGTGCAGGGCAAGAGACCCAGTACTTC. It translates to CASSQGLGAGQETQYF.

This clonotype has more than one count but fewer than ten. The chain couples TRBV3-1 to TRBJ2-2; TRBD2 matches at 12 bases. The germline gives CDR1 LGHDT, CDR2 YNNKEL (reference sequence). V gave up 1 base and J gave up 6 bases; unmatched junction bases: 3. The CDR3 is 16 residues long. The CDR3 coding sequence is TGTGCCAGCAGCCAAGGGACTAGCGGGATGTCCGGGGAGCTGTTTTTT. The encoded protein is CASSQGTSGMSGELFF.

The chain uses TRBV6-5 and TRBJ1-5; D not certain. V shed 6 bases and J shed 4 bases, with 10 bases lying between them. The germline V gene has CDR1 MNHEY and CDR2 SVGAGI. This CDR3 has 13 residues. DNA for the CDR3: TGTGCCAGCAGCTTAGATGAAAATCAGCCCCAGCATTTT. As protein: CASSLDENQPQHF.

This clonotype was recorded many times. The rearrangement links TRBV3-1 to TRBJ2-7; 8 bases match TRBD1. After removal of 6 bases from V and 3 bases from J, the junction contained 13 bases not matched to a gene. The CDR3 covers 16 residues. Germline assignment: CDR1 LGHDT and CDR2 YNNKEL (reference sequence). The CDR3 DNA reads TGTGCCAGCAGGGACGGGACAGGCAATGTTGACTACGAGCAGTACTTC. This gives the protein CASRDGTGNVDYEQYF.

Only a few counts were recorded for this clonotype. The chain couples TRBV7-2 to TRBJ2-5, with TRBD2 as a possible D gene (6 bases). Germline V gene lookup returns CDR1 SGHTA and CDR2 FQGNSA. The CDR3 runs to 16 residues. V was pared by 2 bases and J by 4 bases, with 17 bases between. The CDR3 DNA reads as TGTGCCAGCAGCTTATCACTAGCCACGGGTCGAGAGACCCAGTACTTC. Its translation: CASSLSLATGRETQYF. Together with reference TRBV7-2 and TRBJ2-5, the CDR3 gives the full variable domain: GAGVSQSPSNKVTEKGKDVELRCDPISGHTALYWYRQSLGQGLEFLIYFQGNSAPDKSGLPSDRFSAERTGGSVSTLTIQRTQQEDSAVYLCASSLSLATGRETQYFGPGTRLLVL.

This clonotype was picked up many times. This rearrangement joins TRBV4-1 to TRBJ2-1; D not resolved. Germline V gene lookup returns CDR1 MGHRA and CDR2 YSYEKL. The CDR3 is made up of 13 amino acids. V was shortened by 0 bases and J by 8 bases, with 8 bases between the two germline ends. CDR3 sequence: CASSQERAYEQFF. For the CDR3, the DNA is TGCGCCAGCAGCCAAGAAAGGGCGTATGAGCAGTTCTTC.

This clonotype was detected only a few times. This chain connects TRBV29-1 to TRBJ2-5; the D is unclear. Germline loops: CDR1 SQVTM, CDR2 ANQGSEA. CDR3 size: 13 residues. The V and J ends lost 0 bases and 6 bases respectively, with 11 bases between them. This CDR3 is CSVEDSSKKTQYF. The CDR3, as DNA: TGCAGCGTTGAAGATAGCAGTAAAAAGACCCAGTACTTC.

V is TRBV28 and J is TRBJ1-2; no firm D call. The V gene lost 6 bases and the J gene lost 1 base, with 12 bases spanning the gap. The CDR3 totals 14 residues. The germline V gene has CDR1 MDHEN and CDR2 SYDVKM. CDR3 protein: CASSRDRRNYGYTF. In nucleotides, the CDR3 is TGTGCCAGCAGCCGAGACCGACGTAACTATGGCTACACCTTC.

This clonotype was seen at least ten times. The chain joins TRBV11-3 to TRBJ1-1; D uncertain. The CDR3 has 13 amino acids. Germline loops: CDR1 SGHNT, CDR2 YENEEA. V was shortened by 5 bases and J by 0 bases, with 7 bases between the two germline ends. The CDR3 reads CASSIEMNTEAFF. CDR3 nucleotides: TGTGCCAGCAGCATCGAAATGAACACTGAAGCTTTCTTT.